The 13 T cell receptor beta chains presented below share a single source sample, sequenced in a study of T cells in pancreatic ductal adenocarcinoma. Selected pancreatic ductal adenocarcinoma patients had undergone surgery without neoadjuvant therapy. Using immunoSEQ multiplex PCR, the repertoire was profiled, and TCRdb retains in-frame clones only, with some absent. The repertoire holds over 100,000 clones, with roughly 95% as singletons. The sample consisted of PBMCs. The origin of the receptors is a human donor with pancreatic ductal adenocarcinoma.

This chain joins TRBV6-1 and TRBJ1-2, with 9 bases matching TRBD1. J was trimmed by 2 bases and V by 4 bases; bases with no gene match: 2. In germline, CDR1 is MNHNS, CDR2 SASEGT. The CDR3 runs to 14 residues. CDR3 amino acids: CASSGGQGNYGYTF. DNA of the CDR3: TGTGCCAGCAGTGGGGGACAGGGAAACTATGGCTACACCTTC.

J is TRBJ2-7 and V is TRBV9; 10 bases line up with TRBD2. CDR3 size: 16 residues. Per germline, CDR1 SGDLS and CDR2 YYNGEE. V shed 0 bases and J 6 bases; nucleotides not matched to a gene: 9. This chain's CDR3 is CASSVVASGSGSEQYF. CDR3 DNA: TGTGCCAGCAGCGTAGTTGCTAGCGGGAGTGGTAGCGAGCAGTACTTC.

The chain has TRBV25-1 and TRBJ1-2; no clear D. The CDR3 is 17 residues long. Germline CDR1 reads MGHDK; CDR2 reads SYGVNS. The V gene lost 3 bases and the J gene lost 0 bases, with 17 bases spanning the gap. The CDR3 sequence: CASSDHIVRNANYGYTF. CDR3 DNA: TGTGCCAGCAGTGACCATATAGTCCGAAACGCTAACTATGGCTACACCTTC.

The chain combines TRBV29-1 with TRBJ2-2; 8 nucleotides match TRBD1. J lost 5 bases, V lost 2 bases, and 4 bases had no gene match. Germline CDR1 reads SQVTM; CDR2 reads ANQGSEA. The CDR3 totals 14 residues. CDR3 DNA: TGCAGCGTTGAACAGGGGGCGGGAACCGGGGAGCTGTTTTTT. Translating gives CSVEQGAGTGELFF.

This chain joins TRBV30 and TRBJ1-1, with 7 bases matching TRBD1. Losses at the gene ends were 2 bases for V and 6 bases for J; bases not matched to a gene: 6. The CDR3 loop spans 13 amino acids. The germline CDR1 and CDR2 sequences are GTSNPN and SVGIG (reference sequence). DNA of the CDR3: TGTGCCTGGAGTTGGACAGGCGTGGCTGAAGCTTTCTTT. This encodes CAWSWTGVAEAFF.

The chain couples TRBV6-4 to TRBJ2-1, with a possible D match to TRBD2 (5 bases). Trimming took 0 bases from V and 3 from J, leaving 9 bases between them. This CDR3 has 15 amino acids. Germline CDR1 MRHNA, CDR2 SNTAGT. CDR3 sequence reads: CASSDSSLDYNEQFF. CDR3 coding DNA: TGTGCCAGCAGTGACTCATCACTAGACTACAATGAGCAGTTCTTC.

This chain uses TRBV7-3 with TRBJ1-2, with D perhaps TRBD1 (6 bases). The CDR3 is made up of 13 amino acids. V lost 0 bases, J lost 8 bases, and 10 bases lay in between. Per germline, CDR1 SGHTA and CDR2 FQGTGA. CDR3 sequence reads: CASSLTGQGGYTF. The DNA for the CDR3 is TGTGCCAGCAGCTTAACGGGGCAGGGGGGCTACACCTTC.

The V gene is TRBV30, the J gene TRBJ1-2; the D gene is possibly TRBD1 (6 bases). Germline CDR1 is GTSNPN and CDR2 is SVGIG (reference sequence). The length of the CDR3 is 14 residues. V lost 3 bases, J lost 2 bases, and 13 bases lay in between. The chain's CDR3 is CAWRYQGTNYGYTF. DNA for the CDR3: TGTGCCTGGAGGTATCAGGGGACCAACTATGGCTACACCTTC.

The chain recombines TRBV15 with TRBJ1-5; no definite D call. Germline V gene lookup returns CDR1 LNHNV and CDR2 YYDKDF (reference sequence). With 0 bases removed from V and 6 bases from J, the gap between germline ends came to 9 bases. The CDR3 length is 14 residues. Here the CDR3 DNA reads TGTGCCACCAGCAGAGATCGGTCGGGTCAGCCCCAGCATTTT. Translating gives CATSRDRSGQPQHF.

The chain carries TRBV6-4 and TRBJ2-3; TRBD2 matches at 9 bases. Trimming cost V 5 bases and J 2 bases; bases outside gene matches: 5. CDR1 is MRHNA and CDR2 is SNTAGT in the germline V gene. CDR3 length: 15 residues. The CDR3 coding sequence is TGTGCCAGCAGTTCTTTAGCGGGGGACACAGATACGCAGTATTTT. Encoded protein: CASSSLAGDTDTQYF.

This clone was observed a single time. In nucleotides, the CDR3 is TGCAGTGCTGCTAGGGGGGATACGCAGTATTTT. Protein: CSAARGDTQYF. The chain has TRBV20-1 and TRBJ2-3; TRBD1 is a possible D gene (6 bases). The germline gives CDR1 DFQATT, CDR2 SNEGSKA (reference sequence). V dropped 5 bases and J dropped 6 bases, with 9 bases sitting between them. This CDR3 has 11 residues.

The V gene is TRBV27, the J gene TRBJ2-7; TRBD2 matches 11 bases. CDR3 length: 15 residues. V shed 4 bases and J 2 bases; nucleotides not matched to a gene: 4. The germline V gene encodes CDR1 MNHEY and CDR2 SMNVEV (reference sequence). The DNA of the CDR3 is TGTGCCAGCAGTTCCGGGACTAGCGGAACCTACGAGCAGTACTTC. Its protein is CASSSGTSGTYEQYF.

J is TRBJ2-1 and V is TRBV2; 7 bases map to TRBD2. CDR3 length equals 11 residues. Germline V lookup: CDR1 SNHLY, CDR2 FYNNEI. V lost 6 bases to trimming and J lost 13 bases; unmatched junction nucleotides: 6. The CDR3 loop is CASSFWGGQFF. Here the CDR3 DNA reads TGTGCCAGCAGCTTCTGGGGGGGACAGTTCTTC. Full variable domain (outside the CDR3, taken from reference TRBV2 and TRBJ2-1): EPEVTQTPSHQVTQMGQEVILRCVPISNHLYFYWYRQILGQKVEFLVSFYNNEISEKSEIFDDQFSVERPDGSNFTLKIRSTKLEDSAMYFCASSFWGGQFFGPGTRLTVL.